This T cell receptor beta chain is from a study of T cells expressing NK-cell markers. The wider study: The TCR beta repertoires were obtained from sorted CD3+CD56+NKG2C+, CD3+CD56+NKG2C- and CD3+CD56-NKG2C+ T cells.

UMIs accompanied the 5'RACE template switching by which TCR beta cDNA was made. TCRdb reanalyzed the 5' RACE reads, giving one entry per CDR3 protein sequence and no DNA. The table lists some 440,000 distinct CDR3 sequences. CDR1 and CDR2 from the germline V gene are SGHRS and YFSETQ. CDR3 length: 13 residues. Sequenced input: blood T cells: a sorted CD56 or NKG2C T cell subset, CD4+ or CD8+ T cells, or bulk PBMC T cells (not recorded which). This sequence joins TRBV5-1 and TRBJ2-2; TCRdb gives TRBD1 as the D gene, but with no DNA this cannot be confirmed. The TCR sequence derives from a woman between 45 and 60 years old in good health. This CDR3 reads CASSYREVGELFF.